This TCR beta chain appears in the sequencing data of a study of blood T cell repertoires in COVID-19. Study summary: COVID-19 samples from acute and convalescent phases originated in the United States, Italy and Spain. The cDNA or gDNA used as material had been derived from T cells, B-cell-depleted T cells, or PBMCs.

This clone showed up just a few times. TCRdb's copy holds only in-frame clones and misses some; the assay was immunoSEQ multiplex PCR. The data show fewer than 300,000 clones, roughly 84% seen once. The CDR3 has 12 residues. Trimming shortened V by 7 bases and J by 7 bases, and 13 bases separated the two germline ends. This rearrangement joins TRBV12-3 or TRBV12-4 to TRBJ1-2; D may be TRBD1 (5 bases). The sequencing sample was made of peripheral blood. This TCR was recovered from a young woman with acute or convalescent COVID-19. CDR3 amino acids: CASKRDSSGYTF. For the CDR3, the DNA is TGTGCCAGCAAAAGAGACAGTTCTGGCTACACCTTC.